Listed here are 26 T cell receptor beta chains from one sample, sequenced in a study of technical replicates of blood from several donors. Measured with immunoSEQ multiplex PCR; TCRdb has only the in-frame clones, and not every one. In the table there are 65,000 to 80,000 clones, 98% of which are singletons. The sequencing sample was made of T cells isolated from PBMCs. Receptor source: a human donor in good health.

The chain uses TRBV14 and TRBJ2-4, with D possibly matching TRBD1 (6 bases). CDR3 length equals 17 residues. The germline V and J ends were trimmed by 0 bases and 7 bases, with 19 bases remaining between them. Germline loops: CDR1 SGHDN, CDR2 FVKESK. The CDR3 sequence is CASSQDLGSQGLNIQYF. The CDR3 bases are TGTGCCAGCAGCCAAGATCTAGGAAGTCAGGGGTTGAACATTCAGTACTTC. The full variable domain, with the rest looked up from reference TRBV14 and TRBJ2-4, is EAGVTQFPSHSVIEKGQTVTLRCDPISGHDNLYWYRRVMGKEIKFLLHFVKESKQDESGMPNNRFLAERTGGTYSTLKVQPAELEDSGVYFCASSQDLGSQGLNIQYFGAGTRLSVL.

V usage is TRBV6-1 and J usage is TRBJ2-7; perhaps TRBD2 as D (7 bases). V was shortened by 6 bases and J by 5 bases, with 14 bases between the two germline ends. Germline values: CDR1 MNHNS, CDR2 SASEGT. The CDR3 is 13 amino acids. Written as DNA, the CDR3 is TGTGCCAGCAGGTGGGGGGAGGGGGACGAGCAGTACTTC. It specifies CASRWGEGDEQYF.

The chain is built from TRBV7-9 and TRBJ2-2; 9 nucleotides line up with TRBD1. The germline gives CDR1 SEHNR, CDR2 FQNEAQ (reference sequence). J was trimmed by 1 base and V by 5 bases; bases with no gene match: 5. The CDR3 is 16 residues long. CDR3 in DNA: TGTGCCAGCAGCACAACAGGGGGCGGGAACACCGGGGAGCTGTTTTTT. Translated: CASSTTGGGNTGELFF.

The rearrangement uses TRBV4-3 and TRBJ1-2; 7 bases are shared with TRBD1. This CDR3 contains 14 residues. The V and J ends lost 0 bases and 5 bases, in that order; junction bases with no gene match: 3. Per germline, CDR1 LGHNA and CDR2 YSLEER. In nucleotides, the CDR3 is TGCGCCAGCAGCCAAGATCTCAGGGGGTATGGCTACACCTTC. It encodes CASSQDLRGYGYTF.

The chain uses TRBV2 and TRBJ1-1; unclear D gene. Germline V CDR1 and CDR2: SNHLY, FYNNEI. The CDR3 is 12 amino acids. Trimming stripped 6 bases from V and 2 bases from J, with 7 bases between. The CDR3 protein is CASRRDNTEAFF. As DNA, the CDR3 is TGTGCCAGCAGGAGGGATAACACTGAAGCTTTCTTT.

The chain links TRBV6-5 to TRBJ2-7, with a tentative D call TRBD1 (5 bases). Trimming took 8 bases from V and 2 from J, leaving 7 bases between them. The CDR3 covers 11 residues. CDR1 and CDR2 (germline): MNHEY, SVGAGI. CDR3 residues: CASGRAYEQYF. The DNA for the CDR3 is TGTGCCAGCGGCAGGGCCTACGAGCAGTACTTC.

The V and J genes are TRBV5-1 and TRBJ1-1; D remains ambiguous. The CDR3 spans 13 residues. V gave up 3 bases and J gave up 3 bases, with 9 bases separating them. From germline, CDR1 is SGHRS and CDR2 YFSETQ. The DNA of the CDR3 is TGCGCCAGCAGCTCCGGGTGGGACACTGAAGCTTTCTTT. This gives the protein CASSSGWDTEAFF.

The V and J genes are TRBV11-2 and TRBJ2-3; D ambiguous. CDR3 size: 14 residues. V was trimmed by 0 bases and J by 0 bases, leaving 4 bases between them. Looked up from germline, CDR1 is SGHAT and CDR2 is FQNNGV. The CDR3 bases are TGTGCCAGCAGCTTAGATCCTAGCACAGATACGCAGTATTTT. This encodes CASSLDPSTDTQYF. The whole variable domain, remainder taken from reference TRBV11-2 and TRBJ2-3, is EAGVAQSPRYKIIEKRQSVAFWCNPISGHATLYWYQQILGQGPKLLIQFQNNGVVDDSQLPKDRFSAERLKGVDSTLKIQPAKLEDSAVYLCASSLDPSTDTQYFGPGTRLTVL.

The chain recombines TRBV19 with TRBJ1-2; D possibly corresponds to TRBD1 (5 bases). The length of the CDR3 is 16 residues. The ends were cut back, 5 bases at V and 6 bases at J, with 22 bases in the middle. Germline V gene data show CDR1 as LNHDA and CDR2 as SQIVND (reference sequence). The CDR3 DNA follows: TGTGCCAGTAGTTCGATCTTCCTAGAAGGGGAGGATGGCTACACCTTC. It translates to CASSSIFLEGEDGYTF. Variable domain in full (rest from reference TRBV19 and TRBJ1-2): DGGITQSPKYLFRKEGQNVTLSCEQNLNHDAMYWYRQDPGQGLRLIYYSQIVNDFQKGDIAEGYSVSREKKESFPLTVTSAQKNPTAFYLCASSSIFLEGEDGYTFGSGTRLTVV.

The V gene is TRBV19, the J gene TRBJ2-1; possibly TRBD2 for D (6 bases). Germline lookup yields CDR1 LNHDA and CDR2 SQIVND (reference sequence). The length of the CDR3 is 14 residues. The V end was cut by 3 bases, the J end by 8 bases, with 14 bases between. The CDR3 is CASSIVGSPHEQFF. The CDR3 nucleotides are TGTGCCAGTAGTATTGTCGGGAGTCCCCATGAGCAGTTCTTC. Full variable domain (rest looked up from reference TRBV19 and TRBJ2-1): DGGITQSPKYLFRKEGQNVTLSCEQNLNHDAMYWYRQDPGQGLRLIYYSQIVNDFQKGDIAEGYSVSREKKESFPLTVTSAQKNPTAFYLCASSIVGSPHEQFFGPGTRLTVL.

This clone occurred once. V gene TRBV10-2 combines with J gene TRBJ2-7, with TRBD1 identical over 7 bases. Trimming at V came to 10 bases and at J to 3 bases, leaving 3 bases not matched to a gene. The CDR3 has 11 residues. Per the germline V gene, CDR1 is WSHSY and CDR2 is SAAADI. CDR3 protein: CATRDSYEQYF. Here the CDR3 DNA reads TGCGCCACCAGGGACAGCTACGAGCAGTACTTC.

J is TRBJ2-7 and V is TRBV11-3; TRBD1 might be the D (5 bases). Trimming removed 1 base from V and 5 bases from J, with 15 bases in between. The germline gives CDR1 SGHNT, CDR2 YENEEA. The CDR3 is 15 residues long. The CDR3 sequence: CASSLGGPYYHEQYF. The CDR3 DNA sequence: TGTGCCAGCAGCTTAGGGGGCCCCTACTACCACGAGCAGTACTTC.

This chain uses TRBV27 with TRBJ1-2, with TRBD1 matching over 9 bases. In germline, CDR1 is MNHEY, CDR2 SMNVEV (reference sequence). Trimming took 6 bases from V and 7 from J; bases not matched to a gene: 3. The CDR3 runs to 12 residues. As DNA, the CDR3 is TGTGCCAGCAGCAGGGACAGGGCTGGCTACACCTTC. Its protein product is CASSRDRAGYTF.

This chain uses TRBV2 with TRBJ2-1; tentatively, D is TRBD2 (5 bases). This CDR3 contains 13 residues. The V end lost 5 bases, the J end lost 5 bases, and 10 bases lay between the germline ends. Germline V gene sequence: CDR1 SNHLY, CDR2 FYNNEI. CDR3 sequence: CASSMTEDNEQFF. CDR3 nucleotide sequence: TGTGCCAGCAGTATGACGGAGGACAATGAGCAGTTCTTC.

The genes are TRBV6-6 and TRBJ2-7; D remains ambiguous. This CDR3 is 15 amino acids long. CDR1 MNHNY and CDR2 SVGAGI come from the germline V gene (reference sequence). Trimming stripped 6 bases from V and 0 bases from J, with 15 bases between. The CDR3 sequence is CASSLYSDSSYEQYF. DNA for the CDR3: TGTGCCAGCAGCCTATACAGTGATAGCTCCTACGAGCAGTACTTC.

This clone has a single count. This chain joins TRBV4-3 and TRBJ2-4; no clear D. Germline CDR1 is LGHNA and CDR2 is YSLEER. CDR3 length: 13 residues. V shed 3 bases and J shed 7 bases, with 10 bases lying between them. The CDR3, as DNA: TGCGCCAGCAGCCATAACGACGGGAACATTCAGTACTTC. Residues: CASSHNDGNIQYF.

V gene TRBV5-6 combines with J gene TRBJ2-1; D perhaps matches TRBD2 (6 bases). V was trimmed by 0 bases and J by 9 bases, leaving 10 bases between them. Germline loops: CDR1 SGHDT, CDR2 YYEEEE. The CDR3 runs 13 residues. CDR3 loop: CASSLGGRSEQFF. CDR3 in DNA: TGTGCCAGCAGCTTGGGTGGGAGGAGTGAGCAGTTCTTC. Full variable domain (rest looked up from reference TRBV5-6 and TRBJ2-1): DAGVTQSPTHLIKTRGQQVTLRCSPKSGHDTVSWYQQALGQGPQFIFQYYEEEERQRGNFPDRFSGHQFPNYSSELNVNALLLGDSALYLCASSLGGRSEQFFGPGTRLTVL.

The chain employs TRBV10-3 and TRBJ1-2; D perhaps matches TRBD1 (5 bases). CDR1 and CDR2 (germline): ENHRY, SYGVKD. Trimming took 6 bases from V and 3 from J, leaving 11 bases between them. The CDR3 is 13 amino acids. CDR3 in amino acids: CAIRQQEDYGYTF. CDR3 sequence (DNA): TGTGCCATCAGACAACAGGAAGACTATGGCTACACCTTC.

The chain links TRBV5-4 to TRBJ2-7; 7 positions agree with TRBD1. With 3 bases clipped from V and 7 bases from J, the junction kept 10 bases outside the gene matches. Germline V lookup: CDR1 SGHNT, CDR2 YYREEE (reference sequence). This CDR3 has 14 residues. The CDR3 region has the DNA TGTGCCAGCAGCTGGGACAGTCGACGAGGAGAGCAGTACTTC. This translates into CASSWDSRRGEQYF.

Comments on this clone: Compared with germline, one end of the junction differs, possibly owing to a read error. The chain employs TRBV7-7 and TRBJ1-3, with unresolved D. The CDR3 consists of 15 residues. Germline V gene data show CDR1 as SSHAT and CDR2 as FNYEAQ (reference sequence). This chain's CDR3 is CASSFTRDSGNTIYF. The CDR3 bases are TGTGCTAGCAGTTTTACTCGGGACTCTGGAAACACCATATATTTT.

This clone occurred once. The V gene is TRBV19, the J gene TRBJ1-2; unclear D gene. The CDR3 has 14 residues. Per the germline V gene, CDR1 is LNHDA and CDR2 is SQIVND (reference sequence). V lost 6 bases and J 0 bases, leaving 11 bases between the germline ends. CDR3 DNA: TGTGCCAGTAGCGACGCCGGGACTAACTATGGCTACACCTTC. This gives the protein CASSDAGTNYGYTF.

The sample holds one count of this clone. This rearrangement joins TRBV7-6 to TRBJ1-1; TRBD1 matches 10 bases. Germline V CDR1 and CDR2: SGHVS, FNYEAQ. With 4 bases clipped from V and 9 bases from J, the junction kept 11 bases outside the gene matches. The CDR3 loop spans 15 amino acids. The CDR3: CASSSYGTGAIQAFF. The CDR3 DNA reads TGTGCCAGCAGCTCGTACGGGACAGGGGCCATCCAAGCTTTCTTT.

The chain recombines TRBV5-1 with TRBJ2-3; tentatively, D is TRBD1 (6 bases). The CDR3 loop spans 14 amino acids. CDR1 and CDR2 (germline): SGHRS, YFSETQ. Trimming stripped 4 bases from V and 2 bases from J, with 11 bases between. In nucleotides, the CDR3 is TGCGCCAGCAGCCTAGGACAGTTCACAGATACGCAGTATTTT. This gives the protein CASSLGQFTDTQYF.

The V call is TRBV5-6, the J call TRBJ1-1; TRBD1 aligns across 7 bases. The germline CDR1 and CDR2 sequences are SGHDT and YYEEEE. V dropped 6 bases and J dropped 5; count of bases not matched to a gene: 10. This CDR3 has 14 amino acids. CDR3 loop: CASTQTGVGTEAFF. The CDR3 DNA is TGTGCCAGCACCCAAACAGGGGTGGGGACTGAAGCTTTCTTT.

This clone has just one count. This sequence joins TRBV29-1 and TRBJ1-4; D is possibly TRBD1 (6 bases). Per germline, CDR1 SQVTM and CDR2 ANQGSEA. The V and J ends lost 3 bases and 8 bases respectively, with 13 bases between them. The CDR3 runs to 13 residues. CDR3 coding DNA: TGCAGCGTTGAGGACAGCGGGAGGGAAAAACTGTTTTTT. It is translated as CSVEDSGREKLFF. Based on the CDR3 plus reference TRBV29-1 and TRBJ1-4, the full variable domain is SAVISQKPSRDICQRGTSLTIQCQVDSQVTMMFWYRQQPGQSLTLIATANQGSEATYESGFVIDKFPISRPNLTFSTLTVSNMSPEDSSIYLCSVEDSGREKLFFGSGTQLSVL.

The CDR3 bases are TGTGCCAGCAAGGACGGGGATCAGCCCCAGCATTTT. Its protein product is CASKDGDQPQHF. The rearrangement links TRBV6-1 to TRBJ1-5; D not resolved. Trimming stripped 7 bases from V and 5 bases from J, with 9 bases between. This CDR3 contains 12 residues. CDR1 is MNHNS, CDR2 SASEGT, per germline.